The T cell receptor beta chain under discussion was sequenced for a study of beta chain features in type 1 diabetes. Study background: The patients were much like the healthy donors in age, gender and cell yields.

The germline gives CDR1 SNHLY, CDR2 FYNNEI. The junction had 2 bases not matched to a gene; V was cut back by 5 bases and J by 1 base. This CDR3 region has 15 residues. This clone was recorded a few times. Its antigen is still unknown. Study results and caveats: In every one of the four CD4+ subsets, TCRB CDR3s were moderately but significantly shorter in Type 1 diabetes patients. The study found that naive, central memory and Treg TCRB repertoires appeared more similar in patients than in healthy donors.

TCRB transcripts that were expressed got sequenced, as all of the isolated RNA had been reverse transcribed. Profiling relied on immunoSEQ multiplex PCR, and the TCRdb table lists in-frame clones only, not all of them. Here the sample spans over 700,000 clones, 17% being singletons. The specimen sequenced was naive CD4+ T cells from blood. This TCR was recovered from a woman aged 18-29 years in good health. The V call is TRBV2, the J call TRBJ2-6; TRBD1 matches 7 bases. CDR3 sequence reads: CASSIQGSGANVLTF. The DNA of the CDR3 is TGTGCCAGCAGTATACAGGGGTCTGGGGCCAACGTCCTGACTTTC.